This T cell receptor (beta chain) was sequenced for a study of blood T cells in healthy people across ages. Germline V lookup: CDR1 KGHDR, CDR2 SFDVKD. This CDR3 is built from 12 residues. The second PCR ran roughly 6 to 11 cycles with a sample-barcoded 5' primer and J-beta primers. Each cDNA molecule received a tag from a template-switch adaptor that had 12 random nucleotides. Every individual sample yielded 3 million or more paired-end reads (each containing CDR3). Each CDR3 protein gets one entry after TCRdb re-called the 5' RACE reads with MiXCR. The repertoire has 790,000 or so distinct CDR3 sequences, around 50% of them found once; the top ten carry roughly 20%.

The V gene is TRBV24-1, the J gene TRBJ2-5, with a possible D match to TRBD1 (5 bases). The J call is doubtful: the DNA matches TRBJ2-7 better. Sample: blood. This TCR derives from a man aged 80 or over in good health. The CDR3 spells CATSDSGCEQYF. Written as DNA, the CDR3 is TGTGCCACCAGTGACTCAGGGTGCGAGCAGTACTTC.